This T cell receptor beta chain was sequenced in a study of shared clonotypes between healthy human individuals. Whole-study findings and limits: In the sorted subsets, rarefaction showed sequencing was incomplete despite large depth.

Once extracted for a subset, genomic DNA was divided evenly among several immunoSEQ plates. Clones were read by immunoSEQ multiplex PCR, and TCRdb kept only the in-frame ones, dropping some. The sample lists some 1 million clones; 65% to 80% were seen once. Memory CD4+ cells were the fraction left after CD45RA+ naive selection. About this clone: As yet, its antigen is unknown.

Germline assignment: CDR1 MNHNY and CDR2 SVGAGI (reference sequence). The length of the CDR3 is 15 residues. The V and J ends lost 11 bases and 5 bases, in that order; junction bases with no gene match: 15. The receptor was derived from a man in his late teens or twenties in good health. Input material: memory CD4+ T cells sorted from blood. Indicated subset: CD45RA-negative fraction. The rearrangement uses TRBV6-6 and TRBJ2-7, with TRBD1 identical over 10 bases. The DNA of the CDR3 is TGTGCCGGCACCCAGGGCGGGACAGGGGCCCACGAGCAGTACTTC. Protein product: CAGTQGGTGAHEQYF.